This TCR beta chain was found in a study of T cell responses to AZD1222 COVID-19 vaccine. Overall study context: Doses given second, at about 4 or about 12 weeks, were pooled. General study results and limits: Researchers report vaccine-associated CD4 TCRs spanning spike, with dominance at 160-218 and 743-854. Females made up more of the donors, who were largely white British, and clonal diversity may have come out too low. Only six or seven AZD1222 recipients were seropositive at baseline.

This table comes from immunoSEQ multiplex PCR, and its TCRdb copy is limited to in-frame clones, with some not included. Altogether roughly 170,000 clones are present, approximately 90% being singletons, with the ten largest covering around 2.9%. The CDR3 totals 15 residues. Germline values: CDR1 MNHEY, CDR2 SMNVEV (reference sequence). V was trimmed by 2 bases and J by 0 bases, leaving 8 bases between them. Details on this clone: Its antigen is unidentified.

This sequence joins TRBV27 and TRBJ1-3, with unresolved D. The sample consisted of peripheral blood, taken on day 0 of AZD1222 vaccination. The clonotype comes from an adult in good health. CDR3 region: CASSLNHGSGNTIYF. CDR3 sequence (DNA): TGTGCCAGCAGTTTAAATCACGGCTCTGGAAACACCATATATTTT.